Presented here are 5 T cell receptor beta chains from one specimen sequenced in a study of T cells in Graves' hyperthyroidism and ophthalmopathy. Amplification of TCR beta CDR3 regions used RNA as the template. The TCR CDR3 was amplified in a first-round RT-PCR using the HTBI primer set. Using its own MiXCR run on the multiplex PCR reads, TCRdb lists one record per CDR3 protein. The table shows some 500,000 distinct CDR3 sequences, with about 15% occurring only once. Input material: blood. These receptors all stem from a woman in her 30s with Graves' ophthalmopathy.

J is TRBJ2-1 and V is TRBV7-9; D is possibly TRBD1 (7 bases). The germline V and J ends were trimmed by 5 bases and 4 bases, with 18 bases remaining between them. CDR1 is SEHNR, CDR2 FQNEAQ, per germline (reference sequence). The CDR3 consists of 16 residues. CDR3 sequence (DNA): TGTGCCAGCAGCCATGAACCGGCGGGACAGTACAATGAGCAGTTCTTC. It encodes CASSHEPAGQYNEQFF.

This clonotype has a count of ten or more. V is TRBV2 and J is TRBJ2-1, with TRBD2 matching over 12 bases. The CDR3 runs 17 residues. Trimming cost V 3 bases and J 6 bases; bases outside gene matches: 9. Germline values: CDR1 SNHLY, CDR2 FYNNEI. The CDR3: CASSDLSGLAGFNEQFF. In DNA, the CDR3 is TGTGCCAGCAGTGATCTGTCGGGACTAGCGGGTTTCAATGAGCAGTTCTTC. The full variable domain, rest sourced from reference TRBV2 and TRBJ2-1, is EPEVTQTPSHQVTQMGQEVILRCVPISNHLYFYWYRQILGQKVEFLVSFYNNEISEKSEIFDDQFSVERPDGSNFTLKIRSTKLEDSAMYFCASSDLSGLAGFNEQFFGPGTRLTVL.

This clonotype appeared many times. The CDR3 DNA reads TGCAGTGCTATCGAAATTACGGCGGTTAATGAGCAGTTCTTC. Translated, it gives CSAIEITAVNEQFF. The rearrangement joins TRBV20-1 to TRBJ2-1; D is unclear. There are 14 residues in the CDR3. V shed 4 bases and J shed 7 bases, with 17 bases lying between them. The germline V gene has CDR1 DFQATT and CDR2 SNEGSKA (reference sequence).

This clonotype was detected many times. J is TRBJ2-7 and V is TRBV18; TRBD2 might be the D (6 bases). The V gene's germline CDR1 is KGHSH and CDR2 LQKENI. The CDR3 covers 13 residues. V lost 5 bases, J lost 1 base, and 9 bases lay in between. Written as DNA, the CDR3 is TGTGCCAGCTCAGAAGGGACTTCCTACGAGCAGTACTTC. It is translated as CASSEGTSYEQYF.

Concerning this clonotype: A much larger clone differs from this one at a single base, so this may be a read error. The genes are TRBV28 and TRBJ2-4, with no clear D. V gave up 3 bases and J gave up 3 bases, with 24 bases separating them. The V gene's germline CDR1 is MDHEN and CDR2 SYDVKM. The CDR3 contains 19 residues. This CDR3 is CASSFPSKRRFLGKNIQYF. CDR3 nucleotides: TGTGCCAGCAGTTTCCCCAGTAAACGGCGGTTTTTAGGCAAAAACATTCAGTACTTC.